This T cell receptor (beta chain) was retrieved from a study of Ad26.COV2.S vaccination and SARS-CoV-2 variants. As for the study in general: Once, or twice with 56 days between doses, Ad26.COV2.S was given intramuscularly.

Described treatment: some 19 received Ad26.COV2.S at low or high dose, single or two shots; about 5 received placebo; per-sample allocation not given. Sampling was performed 63 days after the first vaccine or placebo injection. Produced via immunoSEQ multiplex PCR; TCRdb's table is partial and in-frame only. The table includes roughly 510,000 clones, around nine tenths detected once. Trimming took off 4 bases at V and 4 bases at J, with 5 bases between the two ends. This CDR3 spans 12 amino acids. CDR1 SGHTA and CDR2 FQGNSA come from the germline V gene. Sample: peripheral blood, taken in a trial of Ad26.COV2.S vaccine versus placebo. This chain links TRBV7-2 with TRBJ2-4; D uncertain. The sequence was obtained from a person aged 18 to 59 who received the Ad26.COV2.S COVID-19 vaccine or a placebo. CDR3 DNA sequence: TGTGCCAGCAGCTCCGAAAAAAACATTCAGTACTTC. It translates to CASSSEKNIQYF.